This TCR beta chain was sequenced in a study of blood T cell repertoires in COVID-19. Turning to the study itself: PBMCs, B-cell-depleted T cells, or T cells were the source of the cDNA or gDNA that made up the material.

The CDR3 extends over 15 amino acids. V lost 1 base to trimming and J lost 5 bases; unmatched junction nucleotides: 6. Germline V CDR1 and CDR2: KGHSH, LQKENI. This clone was counted once. In the original workflow: Reference gene primer amplification gave estimated nucleated cell counts. The method was immunoSEQ multiplex PCR; TCRdb's version includes in-frame clones alone and lacks a portion of them. Clone size and the V and J calls come from that table; the DNA yielded D and trimming. The sample holds approximately 270,000 clones; 88% are singletons and the top ten take more than 1.2%. This chain joins TRBV18 and TRBJ2-5; 8 bases fit TRBD1. Source material: peripheral blood. The origin of this receptor is a man older than 75 with acute or convalescent COVID-19. The CDR3 region is CASSPRQGPGETQYF. The CDR3, as DNA: TGTGCCAGCTCACCACGACAGGGGCCAGGGGAGACCCAGTACTTC.